The next 6 T cell receptor beta chains were all read from a single sample in a study of beta chain features in type 1 diabetes. Regarding the study as a whole: In every one of the four CD4+ subsets, TCRB CDR3s were moderately but significantly shorter in Type 1 diabetes patients.

Which antigens these TCRs recognize remains unknown. All of the isolated RNA was reverse transcribed, so expressed TCRB transcripts were sequenced. This table comes from immunoSEQ multiplex PCR, and its TCRdb copy is limited to in-frame clones, with some not included. The data show approximately 600,000 clones, over 10% seen once. Material for sequencing was naive CD4+ T cells from blood. These TCRs come from a man aged 25 to 40 with type 1 diabetes.

V and J are TRBV18 and TRBJ1-2; TRBD1 matches at 9 bases. The CDR3 runs 13 residues. The ends lost 3 bases at V and 7 bases at J; junction bases unmatched: 3. Germline V gene data show CDR1 as KGHSH and CDR2 as LQKENI. The CDR3 region is CASSPRQGVGYTF. The DNA for the CDR3 is TGTGCCAGCTCACCGAGACAGGGGGTTGGCTACACCTTC.

This clone was recorded a few times. This chain connects TRBV7-2 to TRBJ2-3; 9 bases are shared with TRBD1. The CDR3 runs to 17 residues. Germline V gene sequence: CDR1 SGHTA, CDR2 FQGNSA. V trimming: 5 bases; J trimming: 5 bases; junction bases outside the gene matches: 14. CDR3 DNA: TGTGCCAGCAGCCCGGCCGCCGGGACAGGGCGTGGAGATACGCAGTATTTT. Amino acid sequence: CASSPAAGTGRGDTQYF.

V and J are TRBV2 and TRBJ2-1; 9 bases fit TRBD1. The CDR3 has 16 residues. Germline CDR1 reads SNHLY; CDR2 reads FYNNEI. The V and J ends lost 6 bases and 7 bases, in that order; junction bases with no gene match: 13. The chain's CDR3 is CASRLEGQGMMNEQFF. The CDR3 DNA is TGTGCCAGCAGACTCGAGGGACAGGGTATGATGAATGAGCAGTTCTTC. Together with reference TRBV2 and TRBJ2-1, the CDR3 gives the full variable domain: EPEVTQTPSHQVTQMGQEVILRCVPISNHLYFYWYRQILGQKVEFLVSFYNNEISEKSEIFDDQFSVERPDGSNFTLKIRSTKLEDSAMYFCASRLEGQGMMNEQFFGPGTRLTVL.

This clone was found a few times. The chain is built from TRBV12-5 and TRBJ1-4, with TRBD1 matching over 7 bases. This CDR3 region has 15 residues. Trimming took 5 bases from V and 5 from J; bases not matched to a gene: 8. CDR1 and CDR2 (germline): LGHNT, FRNRAP. The CDR3 nucleotides read TGTGCTAGTGGTGACGCCGGGACAGCGAATGAAAAACTGTTTTTT. Translation: CASGDAGTANEKLFF. The variable domain in full, completed from reference TRBV12-5 and TRBJ1-4, reads DARVTQTPRHKVTEMGQEVTMRCQPILGHNTVFWYRQTMMQGLELLAYFRNRAPLDDSGMPKDRFSAEMPDATLATLKIQPSEPRDSAVYFCASGDAGTANEKLFFGSGTQLSVL.

V usage is TRBV14 and J usage is TRBJ2-5; a weak D match, TRBD1 (6 bases). The DNA end is more similar to TRBJ2-7, so the J call may be wrong. Germline CDR1 reads SGHDN; CDR2 reads FVKESK. This CDR3 comprises 13 residues. In DNA, the CDR3 is TGTGCCACCTCAGGGGCAACCTCCTACGAGCAGTACTTC. This translates into CATSGATSYEQYF.

J is TRBJ2-3 and V is TRBV10-3; tentatively, D is TRBD1 or TRBD2 (7 bases each). Germline CDR1 is ENHRY and CDR2 is SYGVKD. This CDR3 is built from 13 residues. Trimming left V 9 bases short and J 5 bases short, with 15 bases between. The CDR3 DNA reads TGTGCCATTCATACAGGGGAGGGAGATACGCAGTATTTT. It codes for CAIHTGEGDTQYF.